Listed below are T cell receptor beta chains from one sample, sequenced in a study of shared clonotypes between healthy human individuals. Profiling relied on immunoSEQ multiplex PCR, and the TCRdb table lists in-frame clones only, not all of them. The sample has millions of clones; around 94% are singletons. The sample consisted of naive CD4+ T cells sorted from blood. These receptors were collected from a man aged 18 to 30 in good health. Each CDR3 is given with its conserved first and last residue. D genes are given only for firm matches. Clone size is not always given. Where it is, it says once, few, many or a class for expanded clones.

v_call: TRBV5-1; clone_size: -; j_call: TRBJ1-4; d_call: -; cdr3_aa: CASTPLGTNEKLFF; cdr3_nt: TGCGCCAGCACTCCCCTGGGAACTAATGAAAAACTGTTTTTT
v_call: TRBV6-1; clone_size: once; j_call: TRBJ1-5; d_call: -; cdr3_aa: CASSDSGRAVNQPQHF; cdr3_nt: TGTGCCAGCAGTGATTCCGGCAGGGCCGTTAATCAGCCCCAGCATTTT
v_call: TRBV10-1; clone_size: -; j_call: TRBJ2-7; d_call: -; cdr3_aa: CASSESILNVVYF; cdr3_nt: TGCGCCAGCAGTGAGTCGATACTAAACGTGGTATACTTC
v_call: TRBV5-1; clone_size: -; j_call: TRBJ2-7; d_call: TRBD2; cdr3_aa: CASSLGARTSGASYEQYF; cdr3_nt: TGCGCCAGCAGCTTGGGGGCCCGGACTAGCGGGGCCTCCTACGAGCAGTACTTC
v_call: TRBV30; clone_size: -; j_call: TRBJ1-3; d_call: -; cdr3_aa: CAWSAGGNTIYF; cdr3_nt: TGTGCCTGGAGTGCGGGGGGAAACACCATATATTTT
v_call: TRBV6-5; clone_size: -; j_call: TRBJ2-1; d_call: -; cdr3_aa: CAGRGGVAYNEQFF; cdr3_nt: TGTGCCGGCAGGGGGGGAGTAGCCTACAATGAGCAGTTCTTC
v_call: TRBV11-3; clone_size: -; j_call: TRBJ2-3; d_call: TRBD1; cdr3_aa: CASSKQGHADTQYF; cdr3_nt: TGTGCCAGCAGCAAACAGGGGCACGCAGATACGCAGTATTTT
v_call: TRBV27; clone_size: -; j_call: TRBJ2-7; d_call: TRBD1; cdr3_aa: CASSLRGGPSSYEQYF; cdr3_nt: TGTGCCAGCAGTCTGCGAGGGGGCCCTAGCTCCTACGAGCAGTACTTC
v_call: TRBV14; clone_size: -; j_call: TRBJ2-7; d_call: -; cdr3_aa: CASSQESPVGEQYF; cdr3_nt: TGTGCCAGCAGCCAAGAGAGTCCAGTGGGCGAGCAGTACTTC
v_call: TRBV5-4; clone_size: -; j_call: TRBJ2-7; d_call: TRBD2; cdr3_aa: CASSLASGATYEQYF; cdr3_nt: TGTGCCAGCAGCTTGGCCAGCGGGGCCACCTACGAGCAGTACTTC
v_call: TRBV5-1; clone_size: once; j_call: TRBJ2-5; d_call: TRBD2; cdr3_aa: CASSRGTSGFQETQYF; cdr3_nt: TGCGCCAGCAGCCGCGGGACTAGCGGGTTTCAAGAGACCCAGTACTTC
v_call: TRBV7-2; clone_size: -; j_call: TRBJ2-1; d_call: -; cdr3_aa: CASSLARGGLSYNEQFF; cdr3_nt: TGTGCCAGCAGCTTAGCGCGCGGCGGGCTCTCCTACAATGAGCAGTTCTTC
v_call: TRBV30; clone_size: -; j_call: TRBJ1-5; d_call: -; cdr3_aa: CAWTLKGGNQPQHF; cdr3_nt: TGTGCCTGGACTTTAAAGGGGGGTAATCAGCCCCAGCATTTT
v_call: TRBV5-1; clone_size: -; j_call: TRBJ1-6; d_call: TRBD1; cdr3_aa: CASSLSTGVYNSPLHF; cdr3_nt: TGCGCCAGCAGCCTAAGCACAGGGGTCTATAATTCACCCCTCCACTTT
v_call: TRBV19; clone_size: -; j_call: TRBJ1-1; d_call: TRBD1; cdr3_aa: CASTTRQGASTEAFF; cdr3_nt: TGTGCCAGTACAACCCGACAGGGGGCGAGCACTGAAGCTTTCTTT
v_call: TRBV6-1; clone_size: -; j_call: TRBJ1-4; d_call: TRBD1; cdr3_aa: CASGWTGGREKLFF; cdr3_nt: TGTGCCAGCGGTTGGACAGGGGGACGTGAAAAACTGTTTTTT
v_call: TRBV6-1; clone_size: -; j_call: TRBJ2-7; d_call: -; cdr3_aa: CASSDRGQASEQYF; cdr3_nt: TGTGCCAGCAGTGACAGGGGCCAGGCGTCCGAGCAGTACTTC
v_call: TRBV5-5; clone_size: -; j_call: TRBJ1-2; d_call: TRBD1; cdr3_aa: CASSRGDSPYGYTF; cdr3_nt: TGTGCCAGCAGCAGAGGGGACAGCCCCTATGGCTACACCTTC
v_call: TRBV19; clone_size: -; j_call: TRBJ2-7; d_call: TRBD1; cdr3_aa: CASSILGTGYHEQYF; cdr3_nt: TGTGCCAGTAGTATATTGGGGACAGGGTACCACGAGCAGTACTTC
v_call: TRBV7-2; clone_size: -; j_call: TRBJ2-2; d_call: -; cdr3_aa: CASSLLRDIYTGELFF; cdr3_nt: TGTGCCAGCAGCTTACTCCGGGACATCTACACCGGGGAGCTGTTTTTT
v_call: TRBV9; clone_size: -; j_call: TRBJ2-3; d_call: -; cdr3_aa: CASSPHSTDTQYF; cdr3_nt: TGTGCCAGCAGCCCTCACAGCACAGATACGCAGTATTTT
v_call: TRBV2; clone_size: -; j_call: TRBJ2-7; d_call: TRBD2; cdr3_aa: CASSEEGRLASYEQYF; cdr3_nt: TGTGCCAGCAGTGAAGAAGGGAGACTAGCGTCGTACGAGCAGTACTTC
v_call: TRBV11-2; clone_size: -; j_call: TRBJ2-7; d_call: -; cdr3_aa: CASSLRVYEQYF; cdr3_nt: TGTGCCAGCAGCTTGCGTGTCTACGAGCAGTACTTC
v_call: TRBV19; clone_size: -; j_call: TRBJ2-2; d_call: TRBD2; cdr3_aa: CASKPSGSLSGELFF; cdr3_nt: TGTGCCAGTAAACCTAGCGGGAGTTTGTCCGGGGAGCTGTTTTTT
v_call: TRBV4-1; clone_size: -; j_call: TRBJ2-1; d_call: TRBD2; cdr3_aa: CASSRTGTSGRADGEQFF; cdr3_nt: TGCGCCAGCAGCAGGACCGGGACTAGCGGGAGGGCCGATGGTGAGCAGTTCTTC
v_call: TRBV5-6; clone_size: once; j_call: TRBJ1-4; d_call: -; cdr3_aa: CASSLRGANEKLFF; cdr3_nt: TGTGCCAGCAGCTTGCGGGGTGCTAATGAAAAACTGTTTTTT
v_call: TRBV7-9; clone_size: -; j_call: TRBJ2-3; d_call: TRBD1; cdr3_aa: CASSQGLGTGFADTQYF; cdr3_nt: TGTGCCAGCAGCCAGGGGCTCGGGACAGGGTTTGCAGATACGCAGTATTTT
v_call: TRBV6-1; clone_size: -; j_call: TRBJ1-6; d_call: -; cdr3_aa: CASSDMLGSSYNSPLHF; cdr3_nt: TGTGCCAGCAGTGATATGTTAGGGAGCTCCTATAATTCACCCCTCCACTTT
v_call: TRBV10-2; clone_size: -; j_call: TRBJ2-3; d_call: -; cdr3_aa: CASRKTSWGTDTQYF; cdr3_nt: TGCGCCAGCAGGAAGACGTCCTGGGGCACAGATACGCAGTATTTT
v_call: TRBV10-3; clone_size: -; j_call: TRBJ2-3; d_call: TRBD2; cdr3_aa: CAISGSGGVTDTQYF; cdr3_nt: TGTGCCATCAGTGGTAGCGGGGGGGTCACAGATACGCAGTATTTT